The 24 T cell receptor beta chains below were found in one sample sequenced in a study of T-cell memory formation after mild COVID-19. Each CDR3 protein gets one entry after TCRdb re-called the 5' RACE reads with MiXCR. The sample contains some 310,000 distinct CDR3 sequences, 20% to 25% of which appear only once. Sequences were obtained from PBMCs or a T cell subset sorted from them (not recorded which). The receptors originated from a young man who had mild COVID-19 (a few samples of this study predate the infection). Cell type and time point are not known.

This chain links TRBV12-3 or TRBV12-4 with TRBJ2-1, with D maybe TRBD2 (6 bases). V dropped 4 bases and J dropped 7 bases, with 14 bases sitting between them. The CDR3 contains 14 residues. In DNA, the CDR3 is TGTGCCAGCAGTTACGGGCTCAGCGGGAATGAGCAGTTCTTC. Residues: CASSYGLSGNEQFF.

This clonotype has a count of ten or more. The chain recombines TRBV12-3 or TRBV12-4 with TRBJ2-2, with D possibly matching TRBD1 (6 bases). The CDR3 consists of 13 residues. V was cut by 7 bases and J by 11 bases, with 17 bases left in between. The CDR3: CASTLATGTELFF. CDR3 coding DNA: TGTGCCAGCACTCTCGCCACCGGGACAGAGCTGTTTTTT.

This clonotype has only a few counts. The rearrangement joins TRBV5-1 to TRBJ2-2; 7 positions match TRBD1. The CDR3 loop spans 15 amino acids. CDR1 SGHRS and CDR2 YFSETQ come from the germline V gene. Trimming cost V 4 bases and J 6 bases; bases outside gene matches: 9. As DNA, the CDR3 is TGCGCCAGCAGCAGAAACAGGGGTTTTCCCGGGGAGCTGTTTTTT. Translating it yields CASSRNRGFPGELFF.

In this sample, this clonotype turned up a few times. The chain combines TRBV27 with TRBJ2-7, with 8 nucleotides matching TRBD2. The CDR3 has 14 amino acids. V lost 6 bases, J lost 1 base, and 5 bases stayed unmatched. The germline V gene encodes CDR1 MNHEY and CDR2 SMNVEV (reference sequence). The CDR3, as DNA: TGTGCCAGCAGCCGGGGGGGGGCGTCCTACGAGCAGTACTTC. It specifies CASSRGGASYEQYF.

This clonotype was picked up a small number of times. This chain uses TRBV4-2 with TRBJ1-1, with a possible D match to TRBD1 (5 bases). From germline, CDR1 is LGHNA and CDR2 YNFKEQ. The CDR3 loop spans 14 amino acids. The V end lost 1 base, the J end lost 4 bases, and 10 bases lay between the germline ends. The CDR3 sequence is CASSQGGFGTEAFF. CDR3 bases: TGTGCCAGCAGCCAAGGGGGGTTCGGCACTGAAGCTTTCTTT.

This chain connects TRBV24-1 to TRBJ2-2; D unclear. Trimming stripped 4 bases from V and 6 bases from J, with 11 bases between. Germline V lookup: CDR1 KGHDR, CDR2 SFDVKD. This CDR3 has 14 amino acids. CDR3 region: CATSDWNIPGELFF. The CDR3 DNA follows: TGTGCCACCAGTGACTGGAACATCCCCGGGGAGCTGTTTTTT.

The CDR3 sequence: CASSPGRQAYTF. In DNA form, the CDR3 reads TGTGCCAGCAGCCCCGGGAGGCAGGCCTACACCTTC. This sequence joins TRBV5-4 and TRBJ1-2; D gene unclear. Germline CDR1 reads SGHNT; CDR2 reads YYREEE (reference sequence). Trimming cost V 4 bases and J 10 bases, with 14 bases left between them. This CDR3 spans 12 amino acids. Full variable domain (remainder filled in from reference TRBV5-4 and TRBJ1-2): ETGVTQSPTHLIKTRGQQVTLRCSSQSGHNTVSWYQQALGQGPQFIFQYYREEENGRGNFPPRFSGLQFPNYSSELNVNALELDDSALYLCASSPGRQAYTFGSGTRLTVV.

The gene calls are TRBV6-1 and TRBJ1-6; no clear D. The germline V and J ends were trimmed by 2 bases and 0 bases, with 11 bases remaining between them. Germline CDR1 reads MNHNS; CDR2 reads SASEGT. The CDR3 totals 17 residues. CDR3 nucleotides: TGTGCCAGCAGTGAACGTAGGGTGAGCTCCTATAATTCACCCCTCCACTTT. Protein product: CASSERRVSSYNSPLHF.

J is TRBJ1-6 and V is TRBV7-2, with 8 bases identical to TRBD1. The CDR3 runs to 16 residues. The junction had 7 bases not matched to a gene; V was cut back by 4 bases and J by 5 bases. Per germline, CDR1 SGHTA and CDR2 FQGNSA. CDR3 protein: CASSYPGQGDNSPLHF. The CDR3 DNA follows: TGTGCCAGCAGCTATCCAGGACAGGGAGATAATTCACCCCTCCACTTT.

This clonotype was seen a few times. The chain recombines TRBV4-3 with TRBJ2-1, with D possibly matching TRBD1 (6 bases). Per germline, CDR1 LGHNA and CDR2 YSLEER. The CDR3 runs 16 residues. V lost 3 bases and J 1 base, leaving 13 bases between the germline ends. CDR3 amino acids: CASSHADRISYNEQFF. As DNA, the CDR3 is TGCGCCAGCAGCCATGCGGACAGAATTTCCTACAATGAGCAGTTCTTC.

About this clonotype itself: This clone may be a read error of a much larger clone one base away. The rearrangement uses TRBV2 and TRBJ2-5; 11 nucleotides line up with TRBD2. Germline V gives CDR1 SNHLY, CDR2 FYNNEI. The CDR3 runs to 12 residues. The CDR3: CARTSGEETKYF. The CDR3 DNA follows: TGTGCCAGGACTAGCGGGGAAGAGACCAAGTACTTC. The whole variable domain, remainder taken from reference TRBV2 and TRBJ2-5, is EPEVTQTPSHQVTQMGQEVILRCVPISNHLYFYWYRQILGQKVEFLVSFYNNEISEKSEIFDDQFSVERPDGSNFTLKIRSTKLEDSAMYFCARTSGEETKYFGPGTRLLVL.

This clonotype was counted many times. This rearrangement joins TRBV5-1 to TRBJ1-6, with a tentative D call TRBD1 (5 bases). The CDR3 extends over 15 amino acids. V was pared by 0 bases and J by 10 bases, with 14 bases between. The germline CDR1 and CDR2 sequences are SGHRS and YFSETQ. In DNA form, the CDR3 reads TGCGCCAGCAGCTTGGTTTCAGGGTCGGAATCACCCCTCCACTTT. As protein: CASSLVSGSESPLHF.

V is TRBV14 and J is TRBJ2-1; 8 bases align to TRBD1. Germline CDR1 is SGHDN and CDR2 is FVKESK. J gave up 3 bases and V 2 bases, and 6 bases lay outside the gene matches. This CDR3 region has 16 residues. The CDR3 region is CASSQPRGLDYNEQFF. Written as DNA, the CDR3 is TGTGCCAGCAGCCAACCCAGGGGGCTGGACTACAATGAGCAGTTCTTC.

This clonotype was observed a few times. The V call is TRBV7-2, the J call TRBJ2-2, with 7 bases aligning to TRBD2. CDR3 size: 16 residues. Germline CDR1 SGHTA, CDR2 FQGNSA. The ends lost 2 bases at V and 5 bases at J; junction bases unmatched: 8. CDR3 in DNA: TGTGCCAGCAGCTTATTTGACGGGGGGTTAACCGGGGAGCTGTTTTTT. Residues: CASSLFDGGLTGELFF.

This clonotype was recorded many times. The CDR3 region has the DNA TGTGCCAGCAGCGTTAGCGGGGGAGCGAACAATGAGCAGTTCTTC. Its protein is CASSVSGGANNEQFF. This chain connects TRBV7-2 to TRBJ2-1; 9 nucleotides align to TRBD2. The CDR3 runs to 15 residues. J was trimmed by 5 bases and V by 5 bases; bases with no gene match: 7. Germline V gene data show CDR1 as SGHTA and CDR2 as FQGNSA.

This clonotype was counted at least ten times. The gene calls are TRBV7-2 and TRBJ1-3; D is unclear. Trimming shortened V by 2 bases and J by 8 bases, and 16 bases separated the two germline ends. CDR3 length: 15 amino acids. Germline V CDR1 and CDR2: SGHTA, FQGNSA. CDR3 sequence (DNA): TGTGCCAGCAGCTTATTCCTTGGGGTGGTGGACACCATATATTTT. This gives the protein CASSLFLGVVDTIYF.

The chain joins TRBV5-1 to TRBJ2-5; TRBD1 aligns across 8 bases. J gave up 4 bases and V 2 bases, and 4 bases lay outside the gene matches. The length of the CDR3 is 14 residues. Germline CDR1 and CDR2: SGHRS and YFSETQ. In DNA form, the CDR3 reads TGCGCCAGCAGCTTCACAGGGGGTGGAGAGACCCAGTACTTC. Protein product: CASSFTGGGETQYF.

The chain is built from TRBV29-1 and TRBJ2-3; D ambiguous. This CDR3 comprises 12 residues. Per germline, CDR1 SQVTM and CDR2 ANQGSEA. V lost 7 bases to trimming and J lost 0 bases, with 8 bases between them. CDR3 sequence: CSGGVSTDTQYF. The CDR3 DNA is TGCAGCGGTGGGGTGAGCACAGATACGCAGTATTTT.

The rearrangement uses TRBV7-2 and TRBJ1-1; TRBD1 matches 10 bases. Germline V CDR1 and CDR2: SGHTA, FQGNSA. V dropped 5 bases and J dropped 1; count of bases not matched to a gene: 7. This CDR3 contains 16 residues. The CDR3 region is CASSPSRTGGNTEAFF. The CDR3 bases are TGTGCCAGCAGCCCGAGTCGGACAGGGGGGAACACTGAAGCTTTCTTT.

The V call is TRBV6-2 or TRBV6-3, the J call TRBJ2-1; D uncertain. The V end was cut by 4 bases, the J end by 8 bases, with 15 bases between. The germline V gene has CDR1 MNHEY and CDR2 SVGEGT. The CDR3 is 14 residues long. CDR3 nucleotide sequence: TGTGCCAGCAGTTTCCGCGCGGCCGTCGATGAGCAGTTCTTC. Translating it yields CASSFRAAVDEQFF.

This chain uses TRBV12-3 or TRBV12-4 with TRBJ2-2, with TRBD2 as a possible D gene (6 bases). V gave up 6 bases and J gave up 2 bases, with 25 bases separating them. The CDR3 runs 19 residues. The CDR3 loop is CASSNFRRGLLLNTGELFF. The CDR3 nucleotides read TGTGCCAGCAGCAACTTCAGGAGGGGCCTCCTTTTAAACACCGGGGAGCTGTTTTTT.

This clonotype turned up a few times. The V call is TRBV6-5, the J call TRBJ2-7; 8 bases map to TRBD1. This CDR3 contains 13 residues. Germline V gene lookup returns CDR1 MNHEY and CDR2 SVGAGI. Losses at the gene ends were 5 bases for V and 5 bases for J; bases not matched to a gene: 5. The CDR3: CASSATGVDEQYV. CDR3 DNA: TGTGCCAGCAGTGCGACAGGGGTGGACGAGCAGTACGTC.

There are many counts of this clonotype. The chain uses TRBV27 and TRBJ2-7; 8 bases map to TRBD1. Unmatched junction bases numbered 18, after V lost 8 bases and J lost 6 bases. The CDR3 totals 16 residues. CDR1 and CDR2 from the germline V gene are MNHEY and SMNVEV (reference sequence). The chain's CDR3 is CASLREPGQEPSEQYV. Here the CDR3 DNA reads TGTGCCAGCCTGAGAGAACCGGGACAGGAGCCCTCCGAGCAGTACGTC.

The rearrangement links TRBV3-1 to TRBJ2-7, with unresolved D. V was pared by 2 bases and J by 0 bases, with 8 bases between. Germline V gives CDR1 LGHDT, CDR2 YNNKEL (reference sequence). CDR3 length: 14 amino acids. CDR3 nucleotide sequence: TGTGCCAGCAGCCAAAGGGTGAACTCCTACGAGCAGTACTTC. This codes for CASSQRVNSYEQYF.